These 2 T cell receptor beta chains share one sample of origin, sequenced in a study of cytomegalovirus exposure and HLA in healthy donors. Use of 60 Vbeta and 13 Jbeta primers characterized the PCR. TCRdb's table, derived via immunoSEQ multiplex PCR, lists solely in-frame clones and lacks some. This specimen shows under 150,000 clones; the ten leading clones hold 2% to 3%. The sample was PBMCs. These receptors were obtained from a man aged 40-49 years in good health and CMV-seronegative.

The gene calls are TRBV6-6 and TRBJ1-1, with D perhaps TRBD1 (5 bases). Trimming left V 10 bases short and J 4 bases short, with 22 bases between. CDR3 length: 15 amino acids. CDR1 and CDR2 from the germline V gene are MNHNY and SVGAGI (reference sequence). CDR3 sequence reads: CATLPRRGASTEAFF. DNA for the CDR3: TGTGCCACCCTCCCCCGGCGCGGGGCGTCCACTGAAGCTTTCTTT.

V usage is TRBV7-9 and J usage is TRBJ2-1; TRBD2 matches at 7 bases. Germline V gene data show CDR1 as SEHNR and CDR2 as FQNEAQ (reference sequence). The CDR3 is made up of 15 amino acids. V lost 6 bases to trimming and J lost 0 bases; unmatched junction nucleotides: 5. CDR3 DNA sequence: TGTGCCAGCAGTTTTAGCGGGCACTCCTACAATGAGCAGTTCTTC. Translated: CASSFSGHSYNEQFF.